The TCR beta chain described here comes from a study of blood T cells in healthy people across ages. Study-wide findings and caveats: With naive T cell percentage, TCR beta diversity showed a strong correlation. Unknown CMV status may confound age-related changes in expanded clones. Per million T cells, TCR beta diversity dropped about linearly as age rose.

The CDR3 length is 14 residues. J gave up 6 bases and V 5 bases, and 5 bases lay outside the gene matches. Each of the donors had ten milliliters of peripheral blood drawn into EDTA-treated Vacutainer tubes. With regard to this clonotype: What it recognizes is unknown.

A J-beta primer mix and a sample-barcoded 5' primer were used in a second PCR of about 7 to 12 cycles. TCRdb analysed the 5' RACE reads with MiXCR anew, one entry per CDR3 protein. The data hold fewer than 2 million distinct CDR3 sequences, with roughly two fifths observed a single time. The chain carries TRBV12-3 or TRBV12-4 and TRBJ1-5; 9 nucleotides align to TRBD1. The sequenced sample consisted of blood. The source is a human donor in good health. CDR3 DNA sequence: TGTGCCAGCAGTGGACAGGGGTCGAGTCAGCCCCAGCATTTT. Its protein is CASSGQGSSQPQHF.